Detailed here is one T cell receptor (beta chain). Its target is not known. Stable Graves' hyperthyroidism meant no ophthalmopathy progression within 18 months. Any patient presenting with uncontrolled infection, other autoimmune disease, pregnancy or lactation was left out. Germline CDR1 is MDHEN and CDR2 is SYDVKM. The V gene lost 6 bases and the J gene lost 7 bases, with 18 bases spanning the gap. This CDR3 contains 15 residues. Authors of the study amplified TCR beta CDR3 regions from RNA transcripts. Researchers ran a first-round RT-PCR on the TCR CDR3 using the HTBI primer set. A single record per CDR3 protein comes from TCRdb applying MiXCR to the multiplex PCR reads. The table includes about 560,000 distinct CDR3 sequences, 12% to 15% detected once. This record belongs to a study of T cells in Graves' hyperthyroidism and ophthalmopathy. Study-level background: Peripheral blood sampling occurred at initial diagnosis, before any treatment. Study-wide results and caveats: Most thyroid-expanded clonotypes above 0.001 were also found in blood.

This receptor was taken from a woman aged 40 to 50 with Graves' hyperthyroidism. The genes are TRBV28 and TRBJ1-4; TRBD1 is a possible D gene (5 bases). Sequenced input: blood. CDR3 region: CASSPQGRGIEKLFF. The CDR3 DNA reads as TGTGCCAGCAGCCCCCAGGGACGGGGAATTGAAAAACTGTTTTTT.